This TCR beta chain comes out of a study of cytomegalovirus exposure and HLA in healthy donors. Study-level findings and limits: A later analysis reportedly found fewer N-insertions in an Asian-associated ancestry cluster than the approximately 660-donor mean. An assumption of roughly uniform sequencing depth across donors underlay the presence/absence analyses.

A remark on this clone: Antigen unknown. Its ends do not fully match the called genes, so a read error is possible.

PCR involved 60 Vbeta and 13 Jbeta primers. Sequencing was performed with immunoSEQ multiplex PCR; in TCRdb, only in-frame clones are kept and a portion is missing. Altogether 80,000 to 100,000 clones are present, 55% to 85% being singletons, with the ten largest covering approximately 15%. The sequence derives from a woman aged 18 to 35 in good health and CMV-seropositive. Sequences were obtained from PBMCs.

The CDR3, as DNA: TGTGCCAGCAGCAATGGACAGCTCAATCGGCCCCAGCATTTT. Protein product: CASSNGQLNRPQHF. The rearrangement links TRBV5-6 to TRBJ1-5; TRBD1 might be the D (6 bases). The CDR3 runs 14 residues. Per the germline V gene, CDR1 is SGHDT and CDR2 is YYEEEE. Together with reference TRBV5-6 and TRBJ1-5, the CDR3 gives the full variable domain: DAGVTQSPTHLIKTRGQQVTLRCSPKSGHDTVSWYQQALGQGPQFIFQYYEEEERQRGNFPDRFSGHQFPNYSSELNVNALLLGDSALYLCASSNGQLNRPQHFGDGTRLSIL.